The rows below give T cell receptor beta chains drawn from one sample of a study of OX40 agonist ivuxolimab in advanced cancers. Measured with immunoSEQ multiplex PCR; TCRdb has only the in-frame clones, and not every one. The data contain 90,000 to 100,000 clones, 90% to 95% of them singletons. Sample: CD4+ or CD8+ T cells sorted from blood, taken in a trial of the OX40 agonist ivuxolimab. These receptors were obtained from an adult with an advanced solid tumor such as melanoma, head and neck, liver or kidney cancer. Each CDR3 is given with its conserved first and last residue. The D gene is left open where the match is weak. Clone size is not always given. Where it is, it says once, few, many or a class for expanded clones.

clone size | J gene | V gene | D gene | CDR3 DNA | CDR3 protein
. | TRBJ2-3 | TRBV2 | . | TGTGCCAGCAGTGATATCTTAGCAGATACGCAGTATTTT | CASSDILADTQYF
. | TRBJ1-1 | TRBV6-5 | . | TGTGCCAGCAGTGCCGCGGGAGGTTTGAACACTGAAGCTTTCTTT | CASSAAGGLNTEAFF
. | TRBJ1-5 | TRBV10-3 | TRBD1 | TGTGCCATCAGTGATGACAGGGGTCCCAATCAGCCCCAGCATTTT | CAISDDRGPNQPQHF
. | TRBJ2-1 | TRBV28 | . | TGTGCCAGCAGTTTAGACAGGCGGAATGAGCAGTTCTTC | CASSLDRRNEQFF
. | TRBJ1-1 | TRBV19 | . | TGTGCCAGTAGAAGGTACCCGAACACTGAAGCTTTCTTT | CASRRYPNTEAFF
. | TRBJ1-2 | TRBV28 | TRBD1 | TGTGCCAGCAGTTTATGGGGTCTGGGACAGGGGTCGGGTGGCTACACCTTC | CASSLWGLGQGSGGYTF
. | TRBJ1-5 | TRBV5-1 | . | TGCGCCAGCAGCCCGGGGACGACGAGTCAGCCCCAGCATTTT | CASSPGTTSQPQHF
. | TRBJ1-1 | TRBV7-9 | . | TGTGCCAGCAGCCGCGGGGTCGACACTGAAGCTTTCTTT | CASSRGVDTEAFF
once | TRBJ2-3 | TRBV6-1 | TRBD2 | TGTGCCAGCAGTGAAGCCCCAGCGGGATGGGGCACAGATACGCAGTATTTT | CASSEAPAGWGTDTQYF
. | TRBJ1-2 | TRBV28 | TRBD1 | TGTGCCCACAGGGGGATGGAGGGCTACACCTTC | CAHRGMEGYTF
. | TRBJ1-5 | TRBV19 | . | TGTGCCAGTAGTATCACGGGCAATCAGCCCCAGCATTTT | CASSITGNQPQHF
. | TRBJ2-1 | TRBV7-9 | . | TGTGCCAGCAGCTCCATATACAATGAGCAGTTCTTC | CASSSIYNEQFF
. | TRBJ2-7 | TRBV30 | . | TGTGCCTGGGGCCCCTACGAGCAGTACTTC | CAWGPYEQYF
. | TRBJ2-3 | TRBV7-2 | . | TGTGCCAGCAGCACTCCCGGGACGAGGACAGATACGCAGTATTTT | CASSTPGTRTDTQYF
. | TRBJ2-3 | TRBV5-1 | TRBD1 | TGCGCCAGCAGCTTTGGACAGGACGCAGATACGCAGTATTTT | CASSFGQDADTQYF
. | TRBJ2-1 | TRBV28 | TRBD2 | TGTGCCAGCAGTTCTCTAGCGGGAGTAACCGGTAATGAGCAGTTCTTC | CASSSLAGVTGNEQFF
. | TRBJ1-1 | TRBV7-2 | . | TGTGCCAGCAGCTTAGGTCTTGTTGGGGGCACTGAAGCTTTCTTT | CASSLGLVGGTEAFF
. | TRBJ2-3 | TRBV11-3 | TRBD2 | TGTGCCAGCAGCTTCGGGGCGGGAGGAAGCACAGATACGCAGTATTTT | CASSFGAGGSTDTQYF
. | TRBJ1-5 | TRBV5-6 | TRBD1 | TGTGCCAGCAGCAGGGACAGAACCCAGCCCCAGCATTTT | CASSRDRTQPQHF
. | TRBJ1-3 | TRBV5-1 | . | TGCGCCAGCAGCTTTGACAGTCTCTCTGGAAACACCATATATTTT | CASSFDSLSGNTIYF
. | TRBJ1-2 | TRBV10-3 | TRBD1 | TGTGCCATCAGAGGGACAGGGGACTATGGCTACACCTTC | CAIRGTGDYGYTF
. | TRBJ2-1 | TRBV7-3 | . | TGTGCCAGCAGCTTAGATTATGGGAAGCAGTTCTTC | CASSLDYGKQFF
few | TRBJ1-1 | TRBV28 | . | TGTGCCAGCAGGCCAGGTGGGAACACTGAAGCTTTCTTT | CASRPGGNTEAFF
few | TRBJ1-2 | TRBV19 | . | TGTGCCAGTAAGTTCCAGGAGGGATTTGGCTACACCTTC | CASKFQEGFGYTF
. | TRBJ2-7 | TRBV6-5 | . | TGTGCCAGCAGTCGACTAGACGAGCAGTACTTC | CASSRLDEQYF
few | TRBJ1-1 | TRBV7-9 | . | TGTGCCAGCATCCGACAGACGAACACTGAAGCTTTCTTT | CASIRQTNTEAFF
once | TRBJ2-7 | TRBV6-6 | . | TGTGCCAGCAGCTCAAGTTCGGGCTCCTACGAGCAGTACTTC | CASSSSSGSYEQYF
. | TRBJ2-5 | TRBV18 | . | TGTGCCAGCTCACCGAGGGGGGAGACCCAGTACTTC | CASSPRGETQYF
. | TRBJ1-3 | TRBV6-6 | . | TGTGCCAGCAGTTACTCGGACAGAGACACCTACACCATATATTTT | CASSYSDRDTYTIYF
. | TRBJ2-2 | TRBV7-3 | . | TGTGCCAGCAGCCCTGGGGAACGCGGGGAGCTGTTTTTT | CASSPGERGELFF
. | TRBJ2-7 | TRBV19 | . | TGTGCCAGTAGTATATCTGGGACACTACCTTACGAGCAGTACTTC | CASSISGTLPYEQYF
. | TRBJ2-5 | TRBV18 | . | TGTGCCAGCTCCCGACAGGAGCAAGAGACCCAGTACTTC | CASSRQEQETQYF
. | TRBJ2-2 | TRBV5-5 | . | TGTGCCAGCAGCTTGTACTCGGGAACCAGCACTCAACGACGGGGGGAGCTGTTTTTT | CASSLYSGTSTQRRGELFF
once | TRBJ1-2 | TRBV15 | . | TGTGCCACCAGCAGAGACGCCACCTATGGCTACACCTTC | CATSRDATYGYTF
. | TRBJ2-2 | TRBV14 | TRBD2 | TGTGCCAGCAGCCTTAGCGGGAGTTGGGCCGGGGAGCTGTTTTTT | CASSLSGSWAGELFF
. | TRBJ1-2 | TRBV20-1 | TRBD1 | TGCAGTGCTACCGGGACAGGGGGCTACACCTTC | CSATGTGGYTF